This T cell receptor beta chain was recovered during a study of neurological immune-mediated disorders. Study outcomes and limitations: Phylogenetic grouping assigned the repertoires of 18 of 34 multiple sclerosis patients to a single related-CDR3 cluster, representing a possible signature.

TCRdb re-analysed the 5' RACE reads in MiXCR, keeping a single row per CDR3 protein. The sample records about 120,000 distinct CDR3 sequences, 3.2% being singletons. The length of the CDR3 is 14 residues. Germline CDR1 reads SGHRS; CDR2 reads YFSETQ. The ends were cut back, 4 bases at V and 2 bases at J, with 11 bases in the middle. 2 million PBMCs stored at -80 C were the source of the unsorted libraries. This clonotype was recorded many times. The antigen is undetermined. The source of this sequence is a woman in her 30s with multiple sclerosis. The sequenced sample consisted of PBMCs. This chain links TRBV5-1 with TRBJ2-3; D is unclear. The CDR3 loop reads CASSPWLPTDTQYF. The CDR3 nucleotides read TGCGCCAGCAGCCCCTGGTTGCCCACAGATACGCAGTATTTT.